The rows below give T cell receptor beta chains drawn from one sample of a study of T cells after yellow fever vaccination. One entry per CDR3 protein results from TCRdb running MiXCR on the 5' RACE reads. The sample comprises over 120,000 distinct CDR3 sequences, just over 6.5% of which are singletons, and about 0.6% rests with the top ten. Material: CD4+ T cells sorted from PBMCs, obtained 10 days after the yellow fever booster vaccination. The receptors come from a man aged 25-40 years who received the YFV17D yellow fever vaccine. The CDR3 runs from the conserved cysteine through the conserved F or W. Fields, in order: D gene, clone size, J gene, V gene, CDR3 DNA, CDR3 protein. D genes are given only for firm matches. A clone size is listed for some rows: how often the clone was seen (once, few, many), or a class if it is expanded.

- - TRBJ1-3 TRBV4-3 TGCGCCAGCAGCCAAGAGCCCATAGCCAGCAGGGGATCTGGAAACACCATATATTTT CASSQEPIASRGSGNTIYF
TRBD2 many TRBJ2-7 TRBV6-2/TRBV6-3 TGTGCCAGCAGCCGAACTAGCGGGAGTTCCTACGAGCAGTACTTC CASSRTSGSSYEQYF
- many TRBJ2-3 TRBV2 TGTGCCAGCACCTTATCGGAGATCAGGACAGATACGCAGTATTTT CASTLSEIRTDTQYF
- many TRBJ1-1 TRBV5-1 TGCGCCAGCAGCTTGGAGTTTAAGGTTGAAGCTTTCTTT CASSLEFKVEAFF
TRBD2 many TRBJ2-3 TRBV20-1 TGCAGTGCCGTAGCGGGAGGGCGTCCAGATACGCAGTATTTT CSAVAGGRPDTQYF
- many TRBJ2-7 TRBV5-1 TGCGCCAGCAGCTTGGCTCCGGGGTCAAACTACGAGCAGTACTTC CASSLAPGSNYEQYF
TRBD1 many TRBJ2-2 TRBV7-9 TGTGCCAGCAGAACGTTTACAGGGGGCACCGGGGAGCTGTTTTTT CASRTFTGGTGELFF
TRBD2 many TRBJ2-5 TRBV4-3 TGCGCCAGCAGCCATAAGCGAGCTACTAGCGGCCAAGAGACCCAGTACTTC CASSHKRATSGQETQYF
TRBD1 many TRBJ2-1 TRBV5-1 TGCGCCAGCAGCTTGGAGCAGGGGGCAAGGAAGCAGTTCTTC CASSLEQGARKQFF
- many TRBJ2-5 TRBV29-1 TGCAGCGCCTTGACAGGTCAAGAGACCCAGTACTTC CSALTGQETQYF
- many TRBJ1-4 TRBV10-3 TGTGCCTGCAGAGCAGGGGAAAATGAAAAACTGTTTTTT CACRAGENEKLFF
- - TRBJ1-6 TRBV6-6 TGTGCCAGCAGAGAGGGTTATTTCTCACCCCTCCACTTT CASREGYFSPLHF
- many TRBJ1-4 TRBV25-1 TGTGCCAGCAGTGAATCCCCGGTCGCGAAACTGTTTTTT CASSESPVAKLFF
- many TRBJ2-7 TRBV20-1 TGCAGTGCTAGAGTGTACGGGACTTCTCAACGGAGTGAGCAGTACTTC CSARVYGTSQRSEQYF
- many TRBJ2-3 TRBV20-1 TGCAGTGCCGAGGCGGGACAGAGCACAGATACGCAGTATTTT CSAEAGQSTDTQYF
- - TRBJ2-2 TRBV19 TGTGCCAGAGACATCACCGGGGAGCTGTTTTTT CARDITGELFF
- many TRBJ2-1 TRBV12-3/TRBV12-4 TGTGCCAGTGGGGATCCAGTAAGGAATGAGCAGTTCTTC CASGDPVRNEQFF
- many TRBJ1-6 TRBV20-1 TGCAGTGCTATAGAGACAGGCTCACCCCTCCACTTT CSAIETGSPLHF
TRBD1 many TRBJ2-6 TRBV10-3 TGTGCCATCAGTGAGACAACGATTACAGGGGCTGGGGCCAACGTCCTGACTTTC CAISETTITGAGANVLTF
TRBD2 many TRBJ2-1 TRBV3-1 TGTGCCAGCAGCCCTAGGGGGACTAGCGTATTAAATGAGCAGTTCTTC CASSPRGTSVLNEQFF
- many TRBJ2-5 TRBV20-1 TGCAGTGCTAGAGACAATCTCGCCGAGACCCAGTACTTC CSARDNLAETQYF
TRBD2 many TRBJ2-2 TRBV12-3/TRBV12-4 TGTGCCAGCAGAGCTAGCGGGAAGGACACCGGGGAGCTGTTTTTT CASRASGKDTGELFF
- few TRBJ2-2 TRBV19 TGTGCCAGTAGTATAGGATCGGTCCTTCTGAGGGCCGGGGAGCTGTTTTTT CASSIGSVLLRAGELFF
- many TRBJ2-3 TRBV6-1 TGTGCCACCATGGGACTCCTGAGCCAGCCAGATACGCAGTATTTT CATMGLLSQPDTQYF
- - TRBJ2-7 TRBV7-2 TGTGCCAGCAGCCGACCCGGGACCGCTCTTAGCGAGCAGTACTTC CASSRPGTALSEQYF